This T cell receptor beta chain stems from a study of early T cells in non-severe SARS-CoV-2 infection. About the study: Bulk RNA from unsorted whole blood was sequenced; chains were unpaired.

The V gene lost 0 bases and the J gene lost 1 base, with 3 bases spanning the gap. The CDR3 has 13 amino acids. Per the germline V gene, CDR1 is SGHVS and CDR2 is FNYEAQ. Via MiXCR, TCRdb re-called the 5' RACE reads, giving one row per CDR3 protein. The data show tens of thousands of distinct CDR3 sequences, approximately 13% seen once. The table lists this clonotype with many counts. The material sequenced was whole blood. This receptor was identified in an adult who was a healthcare worker with PCR-confirmed SARS-CoV-2 infection or an uninfected control (not recorded which). The gene calls are TRBV7-6 and TRBJ1-1; D not certain. The CDR3 nucleotides read TGTGCCAGCAGCTTAGCGGAGAACACTGAAGCTTTCTTT. Amino acid sequence: CASSLAENTEAFF.